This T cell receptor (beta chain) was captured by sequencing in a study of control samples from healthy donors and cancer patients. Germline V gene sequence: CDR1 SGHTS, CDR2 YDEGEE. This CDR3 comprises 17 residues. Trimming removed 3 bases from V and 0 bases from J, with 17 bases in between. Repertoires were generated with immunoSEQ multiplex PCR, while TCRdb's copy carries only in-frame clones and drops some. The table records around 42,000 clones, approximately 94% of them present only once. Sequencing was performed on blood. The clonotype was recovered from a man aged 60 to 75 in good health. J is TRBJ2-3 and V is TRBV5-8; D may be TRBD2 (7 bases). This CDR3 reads CASSWGGGTPSTDTQYF. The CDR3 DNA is TGTGCCAGCAGCTGGGGAGGGGGGACCCCCAGCACAGATACGCAGTATTTT.